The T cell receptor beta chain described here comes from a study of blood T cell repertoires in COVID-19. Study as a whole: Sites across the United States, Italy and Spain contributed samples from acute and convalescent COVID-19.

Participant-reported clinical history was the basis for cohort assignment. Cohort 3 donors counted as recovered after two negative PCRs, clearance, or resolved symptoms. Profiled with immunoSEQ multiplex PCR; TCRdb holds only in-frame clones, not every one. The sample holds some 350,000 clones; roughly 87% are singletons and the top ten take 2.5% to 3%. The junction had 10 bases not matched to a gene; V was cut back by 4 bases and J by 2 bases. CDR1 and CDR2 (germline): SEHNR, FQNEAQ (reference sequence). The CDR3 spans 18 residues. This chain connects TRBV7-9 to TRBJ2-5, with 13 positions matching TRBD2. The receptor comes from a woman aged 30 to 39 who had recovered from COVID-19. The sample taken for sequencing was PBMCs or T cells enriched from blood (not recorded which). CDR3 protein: CASSSGYGLAGEQETQYF. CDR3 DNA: TGTGCCAGCAGCTCCGGATACGGACTAGCGGGGGAGCAAGAGACCCAGTACTTC.